The source of this TCR beta chain is a study of blood T cell repertoires in COVID-19. At the level of the study: Acute and convalescent COVID-19 samples came from the United States, Italy and Spain. PBMCs, B-cell-depleted T cells, or T cells were the source of the cDNA or gDNA that made up the material.

CDR3 length: 15 residues. The germline gives CDR1 SEHNR, CDR2 FQNEAQ (reference sequence). V lost 3 bases, J lost 5 bases, and 16 bases lay in between. Assay used: immunoSEQ multiplex PCR; TCRdb lists only in-frame clones, some missing. The profile shows roughly 160,000 clones, approximately 90% of them singletons. The source of this sequence is a woman aged 60-70 years who had recovered from COVID-19. J is TRBJ1-2 and V is TRBV7-9, with D unresolved. The specimen was peripheral blood. CDR3 DNA sequence: TGTGCCAGCAGCTTGTCGATTGGAGGGCTATATGGCTACACCTTC. Protein sequence: CASSLSIGGLYGYTF.